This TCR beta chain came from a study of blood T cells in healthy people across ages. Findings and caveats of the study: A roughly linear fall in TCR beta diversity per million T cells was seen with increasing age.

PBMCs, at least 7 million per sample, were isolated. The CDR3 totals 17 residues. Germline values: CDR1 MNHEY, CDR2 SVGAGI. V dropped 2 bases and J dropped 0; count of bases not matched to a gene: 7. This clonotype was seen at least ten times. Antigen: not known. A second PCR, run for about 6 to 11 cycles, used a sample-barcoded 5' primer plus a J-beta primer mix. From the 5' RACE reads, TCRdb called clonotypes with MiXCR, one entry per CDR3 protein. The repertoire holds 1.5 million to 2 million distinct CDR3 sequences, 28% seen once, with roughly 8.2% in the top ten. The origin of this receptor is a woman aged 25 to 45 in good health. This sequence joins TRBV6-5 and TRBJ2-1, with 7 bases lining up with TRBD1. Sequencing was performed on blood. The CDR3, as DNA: TGTGCCAGCAGTTACGGGACAGACCTTAGCTCCTACAATGAGCAGTTCTTC. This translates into CASSYGTDLSSYNEQFF.